The source of this T cell receptor (beta chain) is a study of blood T cell repertoires in COVID-19. Study summary: There were acute and convalescent COVID-19 samples, and they came from the United States, Italy and Spain.

V was pared by 6 bases and J by 9 bases, with 6 bases of the junction left unmatched. CDR3 length equals 15 residues. From germline, CDR1 is ENHRY and CDR2 SYGVKD. Original processing notes: Cell counts per sample came from amplifying reference gene primers. Assay used: immunoSEQ multiplex PCR; TCRdb lists only in-frame clones, some missing. The D gene and trimming were derived from the DNA, and the V and J assignments and clone size from that table. Of over 100,000 clones in the sample, 80% to 90% are singletons; the top ten hold about 16%. This receptor was obtained from a man aged 50-59 years with acute or convalescent COVID-19. The sequenced material came from peripheral blood. This chain uses TRBV10-3 with TRBJ1-6; 12 bases line up with TRBD1. CDR3: CAIRSGTGGFSPLHF. Here the CDR3 DNA reads TGTGCCATCAGATCCGGGACAGGGGGCTTTTCACCCCTCCACTTT.